This T cell receptor (beta chain) was sequenced in a study of response to subunit inactivated influenza vaccine. Whole-study results and caveats: Authors suggested seasonal influenza vaccinations each recruit few new T cells.

Per the germline V gene, CDR1 is SGHNT and CDR2 is YYREEE (reference sequence). The V gene lost 4 bases and the J gene lost 6 bases, with 13 bases spanning the gap. CDR3 length: 14 residues. TCRdb itself ran the RT-PCR reads through MiXCR, one entry per CDR3 protein. The sample has 500,000 to 600,000 distinct CDR3 sequences, approximately 12% seen once. This clonotype appeared a few times. Antigen: not known. This chain joins TRBV5-4 and TRBJ2-2; D tentatively reads TRBD1 or TRBD2 (5 bases each). This clonotype was sampled from a man between 45 and 60 years old who received an inactivated influenza vaccine. This sample comprised PBMCs from blood, obtained on the day of vaccination. CDR3 in DNA: TGTGCCAGCAGCACAAGACAGCGGCCCGGGGAGCTGTTTTTT. Protein: CASSTRQRPGELFF.